This T cell receptor beta chain appears in the sequencing data of a study of PD-1 blockade in classical Hodgkin lymphoma. Libraries were prepared by immunoSEQ multiplex PCR; TCRdb keeps only in-frame clonotypes and omits some of them. The repertoire holds about 18,000 clones, with around 75% as singletons. The V end was cut by 4 bases, the J end by 4 bases, with 14 bases between. The CDR3 is made up of 14 amino acids. Germline values: CDR1 WSHSY, CDR2 SAAADI. Every patient had relapsed following autologous stem cell transplantation, and cohorts differed in brentuximab vedotin exposure. This chain connects TRBV10-2 to TRBJ2-7, with a possible D match to TRBD2 (6 bases). The sequence was obtained from a human donor with classical Hodgkin lymphoma. The source was peripheral blood mononuclear cells (PBMCs), collected before the second cycle of nivolumab. The CDR3 DNA reads as TGCGCCAGCAGTGTCTCGCGGGGATTGTACGAGCAGTACTTC. Its protein product is CASSVSRGLYEQYF.